Presented here are 22 T cell receptor beta chains from one specimen sequenced in a study of vaccination effects on CD4 cells after COVID-19. Antigen-specific CD4+ T cells expanded by the ViraFEST assay with viral peptide pools were then sequenced. Once cultured for roughly 10 days, the cells underwent separation to obtain CD4+ T cells. Either the mRNA-1273 or the BNT162b2 vaccine was given to participants as two doses. Which antigens these TCRs recognize remains unknown. Clones were read by immunoSEQ multiplex PCR, and TCRdb kept only the in-frame ones, dropping some. The sample records tens of thousands of clones, about 80% being singletons. The sequenced sample was CD4+ T cells from PBMCs cultured with HCoV-229E spike peptides, obtained after COVID-19 vaccination. Receptor source: a human donor who received a COVID-19 vaccine.

V and J are TRBV6-4 and TRBJ2-1; possibly TRBD1 or TRBD2 for D (6 bases each). CDR1 and CDR2 from the germline V gene are MRHNA and SNTAGT. CDR3 length: 15 residues. Trimming cost V 11 bases and J 4 bases, with 21 bases left between them. The CDR3 nucleotides read TGTGCCCCCAATCCAGGGGACTCCCTTTACAATGAGCAGTTCTTC. Protein product: CAPNPGDSLYNEQFF.

V gene TRBV19 combines with J gene TRBJ2-1; D may correspond to TRBD1 or TRBD2 (6 bases each). V lost 7 bases and J 4 bases, leaving 17 bases between the germline ends. CDR1 is LNHDA, CDR2 SQIVND, per germline (reference sequence). The CDR3 is 15 amino acids. As DNA, the CDR3 is TGTGCCAGTACTGGGGGGCCTATCACATACAATGAGCAGTTCTTC. Translated: CASTGGPITYNEQFF.

The genes are TRBV4-1 and TRBJ2-5; 7 nucleotides match TRBD2. The CDR3 has 15 amino acids. Trimming cost V 3 bases and J 1 base; bases outside gene matches: 5. Germline V gene sequence: CDR1 MGHRA, CDR2 YSYEKL. As DNA, the CDR3 is TGCGCCAGCAGCCAGTCCCTAGCGGTCCAAGAGACCCAGTACTTC. Its translation: CASSQSLAVQETQYF.

The chain is built from TRBV5-1 and TRBJ2-1, with D perhaps being TRBD1 or TRBD2 (6 bases each). CDR1 and CDR2 from the germline V gene are SGHRS and YFSETQ. The germline V and J ends were trimmed by 1 base and 7 bases, with 15 bases remaining between them. The length of the CDR3 is 15 residues. CDR3 DNA sequence: TGCGCCAGCAGCTTGTCTACGGGGGCAGGGAATGAGCAGTTCTTC. Amino acid sequence: CASSLSTGAGNEQFF.

The chain links TRBV6-5 to TRBJ1-5; perhaps TRBD1 as D (5 bases). Germline V gene data show CDR1 as MNHEY and CDR2 as SVGAGI. This CDR3 contains 15 residues. V lost 0 bases and J lost 2, with 8 bases in between. The CDR3 DNA is TGTGCCAGCAGTTACTCGACGACAGGCAATCAGCCCCAGCATTTT. Its translation is CASSYSTTGNQPQHF.

The rearrangement joins TRBV6-1 to TRBJ2-7; D remains ambiguous. CDR1 is MNHNS, CDR2 SASEGT, per germline. The V and J ends lost 4 bases and 0 bases respectively, with 16 bases between them. The CDR3 is 16 amino acids. The DNA for the CDR3 is TGTGCCAGCAGTGGGTTTCGGGCGGAGAGCTCCTACGAGCAGTACGTC. The encoded protein is CASSGFRAESSYEQYV.

The CDR3 DNA is TGCGCCAGCAGCTGGGCGGCGGGGGGGCCCTACGAGCAGTACGTC. It encodes CASSWAAGGPYEQYV. The chain employs TRBV5-1 and TRBJ2-7; 9 nucleotides line up with TRBD2. Trimming took 3 bases from V and 2 from J; bases not matched to a gene: 6. Germline assignment: CDR1 SGHRS and CDR2 YFSETQ. The CDR3 covers 15 residues.

The J gene is TRBJ1-2, the V gene TRBV6-4; possibly TRBD1 for D (6 bases). Trimming cost V 2 bases and J 3 bases, with 10 bases left between them. Germline CDR1 is MRHNA and CDR2 is SNTAGT. This CDR3 contains 14 residues. CDR3 amino acids: CASSDRAGDYGYTF. The CDR3 DNA follows: TGTGCCAGCAGTGACCGGGCAGGGGACTATGGCTACACCTTC.

V and J are TRBV19 and TRBJ1-3, with D possibly being TRBD1 (6 bases). This CDR3 region has 16 residues. Trimming removed 3 bases from V and 0 bases from J, with 12 bases in between. Germline CDR1 LNHDA, CDR2 SQIVND (reference sequence). CDR3: CASSIYRVSSGNTIYF. CDR3 nucleotides: TGTGCCAGTAGTATCTACAGGGTGAGCTCTGGAAACACCATATATTTT.

The chain combines TRBV19 with TRBJ1-5; D is unresolved. The CDR3 spans 15 residues. Germline CDR1 reads LNHDA; CDR2 reads SQIVND (reference sequence). The V and J ends lost 0 bases and 4 bases respectively, with 10 bases between them. CDR3 in DNA: TGTGCCAGTAGTATAGATCGTCTGGGGAATCAGCCCCAGCATTTT. Amino acid sequence: CASSIDRLGNQPQHF.

The CDR3: CASSHGQGKANEKLFF. The CDR3 DNA follows: TGTGCCAGCAGCCACGGACAGGGCAAAGCTAATGAAAAACTGTTTTTT. The chain has TRBV7-2 and TRBJ1-4, with 8 bases lining up with TRBD1. V was clipped by 5 bases and J by 3 bases; unmatched bases: 8. There are 16 residues in the CDR3. Per germline, CDR1 SGHTA and CDR2 FQGNSA.

The V call is TRBV7-2, the J call TRBJ1-5, with 7 nucleotides matching TRBD1. The length of the CDR3 is 15 residues. The germline V gene has CDR1 SGHTA and CDR2 FQGNSA. J was trimmed by 4 bases and V by 2 bases; bases with no gene match: 5. Here the CDR3 reads CASSLSTGSNQPQHF. The DNA for the CDR3 is TGTGCCAGCAGCTTATCGACAGGGTCGAATCAGCCCCAGCATTTT.

The chain has TRBV7-9 and TRBJ2-5; TRBD1 agrees at 10 bases. V shed 6 bases and J 5 bases; nucleotides not matched to a gene: 6. The CDR3 is 14 residues long. Germline CDR1 reads SEHNR; CDR2 reads FQNEAQ (reference sequence). The CDR3 sequence is CASRPTGGMETQYF. CDR3 nucleotide sequence: TGTGCCAGCAGACCGACAGGGGGCATGGAGACCCAGTACTTC.

This clone was found once. This rearrangement joins TRBV9 to TRBJ2-3; tentative D call: TRBD2 (5 bases). The CDR3 totals 15 residues. Germline values: CDR1 SGDLS, CDR2 YYNGEE. V gave up 2 bases and J gave up 5 bases, with 15 bases separating them. CDR3 DNA sequence: TGTGCCAGCAGCGTCGGCGGTCCGAGGGTAGATACGCAGTATTTT. Its translation is CASSVGGPRVDTQYF.

The chain has TRBV5-1 and TRBJ1-4; TRBD1 agrees at 10 bases. Trimming took 4 bases from V and 0 from J; bases not matched to a gene: 3. The CDR3 runs to 16 residues. Germline V gene data show CDR1 as SGHRS and CDR2 as YFSETQ. Here the CDR3 DNA reads TGCGCCAGCAGCGGGGGGACAGGGGCAACTAATGAAAAACTGTTTTTT. This sequence encodes CASSGGTGATNEKLFF.

V gene TRBV27 combines with J gene TRBJ2-6; TRBD1 matches at 11 bases. Germline V gene data show CDR1 as MNHEY and CDR2 as SMNVEV (reference sequence). Trimming removed 6 bases from V and 4 bases from J; junction bases left unmatched: 5. The CDR3 is 16 amino acids. DNA of the CDR3: TGTGCCAGCAGGCGGACAGGGGGCACGGGGGCCAACGTCCTGACTTTC. Translation gives CASRRTGGTGANVLTF.

The chain has TRBV28 and TRBJ1-1; D not resolved. The V end lost 2 bases, the J end lost 8 bases, and 12 bases lay between the germline ends. The germline V gene has CDR1 MDHEN and CDR2 SYDVKM. The CDR3 loop spans 13 amino acids. CDR3 sequence: CASSLLGRSEAFF. The CDR3 bases are TGTGCCAGCAGTTTACTAGGACGGAGCGAAGCTTTCTTT.

In DNA, the CDR3 is TGTGCCAGCCCTGCTGCTAGCGGGTACCAAGAGACCCAGTACTTC. This gives the protein CASPAASGYQETQYF. The genes are TRBV5-8 and TRBJ2-5, with TRBD2 matching over 8 bases. This CDR3 is 15 amino acids long. With 7 bases clipped from V and 0 bases from J, the junction kept 8 bases outside the gene matches. Germline CDR1 and CDR2: SGHTS and YDEGEE.

The chain uses TRBV7-2 and TRBJ1-5; 7 nucleotides line up with TRBD1. The CDR3 is 13 residues long. The germline CDR1 and CDR2 sequences are SGHTA and FQGNSA. V was pared by 4 bases and J by 8 bases, with 5 bases of the junction left unmatched. The CDR3 loop is CASSSGGGKPQHF. CDR3 DNA sequence: TGTGCCAGCAGCTCAGGGGGGGGTAAGCCCCAGCATTTT.

The J gene is TRBJ2-3, the V gene TRBV6-6; tentative D call: TRBD2 (6 bases). CDR3 length: 15 amino acids. Germline CDR1 and CDR2: MNHNY and SVGAGI (reference sequence). Trimming cost V 2 bases and J 0 bases, with 9 bases left between them. This chain's CDR3 is CASSYGGISTDTQYF. CDR3 in DNA: TGTGCCAGCAGTTACGGGGGGATAAGCACAGATACGCAGTATTTT.

The rearrangement uses TRBV6-6 and TRBJ2-7; 7 nucleotides agree with TRBD1. Germline V gene lookup returns CDR1 MNHNY and CDR2 SVGAGI (reference sequence). CDR3 size: 13 residues. The trim removed 6 bases at V and 2 bases at J, leaving 4 bases unmatched. The CDR3 DNA follows: TGTGCCAGCAGCCAGGGACAGACCTACGAGCAGTACGTC. Translation: CASSQGQTYEQYV.

The rearrangement uses TRBV24-1 and TRBJ2-2, with TRBD2 as a possible D gene (6 bases). Germline assignment: CDR1 KGHDR and CDR2 SFDVKD. Trimming pared 0 bases from V and 2 bases from J, leaving 12 bases between. The CDR3 contains 17 residues. The CDR3 spells CATSDLIRETNTGELFF. CDR3 bases: TGTGCCACCAGTGATTTGATCCGGGAGACAAACACCGGGGAGCTGTTTTTT.